Here is one T cell receptor beta chain with its context. Some clones are missing from TCRdb's copy, which holds only in-frame ones; the method was immunoSEQ multiplex PCR. The sample consists of fewer than 250,000 clones, 83% of them appearing once. The data belong to a study of blood T cell repertoires in COVID-19. Study summary: T cells, B-cell-depleted T cells, or PBMCs provided the cDNA or gDNA that served as material.

CDR3 length: 14 residues. Germline V lookup: CDR1 SGDLS, CDR2 YYNGEE. V lost 3 bases to trimming and J lost 1 base, with 10 bases between them. This TCR came from a human donor in a cohort sampled during active COVID-19. The chain carries TRBV9 and TRBJ1-1; D unresolved. Sequenced: peripheral blood. CDR3 sequence reads: CASSDRRTNTEAFF. DNA for the CDR3: TGTGCCAGCAGCGACCGGAGGACGAACACTGAAGCTTTCTTT. Full variable domain (missing parts from reference TRBV9 and TRBJ1-1): DSGVTQTPKHLITATGQRVTLRCSPRSGDLSVYWYQQSLDQGLQFLIQYYNGEERAKGNILERFSAQQFPDLHSELNLSSLELGDSALYFCASSDRRTNTEAFFGQGTRLTVV.